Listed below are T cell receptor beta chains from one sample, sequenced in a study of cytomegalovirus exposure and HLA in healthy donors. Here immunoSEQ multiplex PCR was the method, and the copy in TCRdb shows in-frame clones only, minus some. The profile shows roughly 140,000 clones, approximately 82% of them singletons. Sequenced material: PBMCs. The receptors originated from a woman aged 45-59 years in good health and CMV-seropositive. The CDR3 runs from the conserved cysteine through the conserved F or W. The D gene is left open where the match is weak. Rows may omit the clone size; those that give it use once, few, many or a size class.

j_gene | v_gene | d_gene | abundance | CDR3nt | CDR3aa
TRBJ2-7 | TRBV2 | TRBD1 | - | TGTGCCAGCAGTGAAGCGAGACAGGGGACCTACGAGCAGTACTTC | CASSEARQGTYEQYF
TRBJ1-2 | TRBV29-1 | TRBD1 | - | TGCAGCGCCGAACCGGTCAGGGGGCATTATGGCTACACCTTC | CSAEPVRGHYGYTF
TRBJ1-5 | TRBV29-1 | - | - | TGCAGCGTTGTCCCTACCAGCGGGCCCCAGCATTTT | CSVVPTSGPQHF
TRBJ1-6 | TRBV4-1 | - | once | TGCGCCAGCAGCCAAGAAGGTACGGGAAATTCACCCCTCCACTTT | CASSQEGTGNSPLHF
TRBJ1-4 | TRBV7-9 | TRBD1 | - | TGTTCCAGCAGCCCTCCGGGACAGGCTAATGAAAAACTGTTTTTT | CSSSPPGQANEKLFF
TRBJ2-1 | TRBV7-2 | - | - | TGTGCCAGCAGCTTAGATGGCCCTTTGGATGAGCAGTTCTTC | CASSLDGPLDEQFF
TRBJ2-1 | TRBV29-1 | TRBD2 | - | TGCAGCGTCGCTGGACTAGCGGGCAATGAGCAGTTCTTC | CSVAGLAGNEQFF
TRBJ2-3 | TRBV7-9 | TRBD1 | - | TGTGCCAGCAGCCCCAGACAGGGGCGGGGCACAGATACGCAGTATTTT | CASSPRQGRGTDTQYF
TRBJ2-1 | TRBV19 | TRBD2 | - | TGTGCCAGTAGTAGGGCTAGCGGGGGGGCCTCTCTGCCCTACAATGAGCAGTTCTTC | CASSRASGGASLPYNEQFF
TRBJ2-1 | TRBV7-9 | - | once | TGTGCCAGCAGCCCACGACAGTCAGACAATGAGCAGTTCTTC | CASSPRQSDNEQFF
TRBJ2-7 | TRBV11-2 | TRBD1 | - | TGTGCCAGCAGCTTAGTGATAAAGAGGACAGGGAGGTCGCAGTACTTC | CASSLVIKRTGRSQYF
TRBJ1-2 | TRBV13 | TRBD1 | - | TGTGCCAGCAGCTTCCGGGACAGGGACAAGTACACCTTC | CASSFRDRDKYTF
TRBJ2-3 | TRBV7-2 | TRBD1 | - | TGTGCCAGCAGCTTAAAGGGGAAATTTGACAGGGGGATAGATACGCAGTATTTT | CASSLKGKFDRGIDTQYF
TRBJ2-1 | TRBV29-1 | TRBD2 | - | TGCAGCGTTGAAGATCAAAGCGGGGGGGGTAGTGAGCAGTTCTTC | CSVEDQSGGGSEQFF
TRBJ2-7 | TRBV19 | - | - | TGTGCCAGTAGTACCCAGGACAGCTCTTACGCACCGATCTCCTACGAGCAGTACTTC | CASSTQDSSYAPISYEQYF
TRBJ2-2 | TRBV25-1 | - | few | TGTGCCAGCAGTGATCCTCGAGGGAAGACCGGGGAGCTGTTTTTT | CASSDPRGKTGELFF
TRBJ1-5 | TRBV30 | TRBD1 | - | TGTGCCTGGAGTGCACCAGGGGGCAGTCAGCCCCAGCATTTT | CAWSAPGGSQPQHF
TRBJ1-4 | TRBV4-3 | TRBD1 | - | TGCGCCAGCAGCCAAAGATTGGGGATGGGCAGGGGGGATGAAAAACTGTTTTTT | CASSQRLGMGRGDEKLFF
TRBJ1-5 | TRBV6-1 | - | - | TGTGCCAGCAGTGAAGTGACTAGGAGCTATAGCAATCAGCCCCAGCATTTT | CASSEVTRSYSNQPQHF
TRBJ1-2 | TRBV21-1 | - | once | TGTACCTCCCGAGCCCCCCAGGGCGGCTATGGCTACACCTTC | CTSRAPQGGYGYTF
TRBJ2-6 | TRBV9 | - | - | TGTGCCAGCTCAGACAGTTACTCTGGGGCCAACGTCCTGACTTTC | CASSDSYSGANVLTF
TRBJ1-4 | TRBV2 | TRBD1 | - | TGTGCCAGCAGTGTCCAAGGACAGGCAGTTGAAAAACTGTTTTTT | CASSVQGQAVEKLFF
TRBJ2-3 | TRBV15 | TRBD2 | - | TGTGCCACCAGCAGTAGGACTAGCGGGGCCGCAGATACGCAGTATTTT | CATSSRTSGAADTQYF
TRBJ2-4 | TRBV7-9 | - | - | TGTGCCAGCGAGATCGGGTTAGCCAAAAACATTCAGTACTTC | CASEIGLAKNIQYF
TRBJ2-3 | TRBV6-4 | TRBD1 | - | TGTGCCAGCAGTGAGGCGGACAGGGTGGACACAGATACGCAGTATTTT | CASSEADRVDTDTQYF
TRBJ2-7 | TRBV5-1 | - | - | TGCGCCAGCAGTATGACCCAGGGCTACGAGCAGTACTTC | CASSMTQGYEQYF
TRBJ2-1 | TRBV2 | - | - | TGTGCCAGCACCGGACTTGCCAACAATGAGCAGTTCTTC | CASTGLANNEQFF
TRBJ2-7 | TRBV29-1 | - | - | TGCAGCGTTACAGACAACTCCTACGAGCAGTACTTC | CSVTDNSYEQYF
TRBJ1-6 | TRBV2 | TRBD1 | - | TGTGCCAGCAGTGCCGGTGATGGGACAGTCGAAAAACCCCTCCACTTT | CASSAGDGTVEKPLHF
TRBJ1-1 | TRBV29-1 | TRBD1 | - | TGCAGCGTTGTGGGGACAGCGTTAAACACTGAAGCTTTCTTT | CSVVGTALNTEAFF
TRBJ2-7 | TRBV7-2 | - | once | TGTGCCAGCAGCTTAGGAAATAAAGCCCGAAGCTCCTACGAGCAGTACTTC | CASSLGNKARSSYEQYF
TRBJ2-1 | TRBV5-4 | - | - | TGTGCCAGCAGCTCGTCCAATGAGCAGTTCTTC | CASSSSNEQFF
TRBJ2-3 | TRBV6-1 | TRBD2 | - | TGTGCCAGCAGCGCGCGCGGGGGGAAGGGTGATACGCAGTATTTT | CASSARGGKGDTQYF
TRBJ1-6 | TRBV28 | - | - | TGTGCCAGCAGTTTGAGTCCCCCTAGCTCCTATAATTCACCCCTCCACTTT | CASSLSPPSSYNSPLHF
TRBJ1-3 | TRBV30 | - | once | TGTGCCTGGAGTGTAACGGGGGGCGGCGGTGGAAACACCATATATTTT | CAWSVTGGGGGNTIYF
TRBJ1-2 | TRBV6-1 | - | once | TGTGCCAGCAGGCCAGACTCCCTGCACTATGGCTACACCTTC | CASRPDSLHYGYTF
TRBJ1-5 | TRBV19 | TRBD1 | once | TGTGCCACCTTGGACAGGAGGTATAGCAATCAGCCCCAGCATTTT | CATLDRRYSNQPQHF
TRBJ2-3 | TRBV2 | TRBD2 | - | TGTGCCAGCACCCGACTAGCGGACCTCACAGATACGCAGTATTTT | CASTRLADLTDTQYF
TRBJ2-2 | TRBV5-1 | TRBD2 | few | TGCGCCAGCAGCTTGAGTCTGGCGGGGGCGAACACCGGGGAGCTGTTTTTT | CASSLSLAGANTGELFF
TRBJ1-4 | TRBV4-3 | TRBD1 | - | TGCGCCAGCAGCCAAGAGCCACAGGGGCGTGAAAAACTGTTTTTT | CASSQEPQGREKLFF
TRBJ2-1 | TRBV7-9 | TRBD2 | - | TGTGCCAGCAGCCTCACGACTAGCGGGGGGTCCTACAATGAGCAGTTCTTC | CASSLTTSGGSYNEQFF
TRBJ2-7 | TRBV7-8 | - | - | TGTGCCAGCAGCTTACTTTCCGGGGGGCAGCAGCAGTACTTC | CASSLLSGGQQQYF
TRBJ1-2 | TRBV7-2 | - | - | TGTGCCAGCAGCTTTGGGGGGGCGATAAACTATGGCTACACCTTC | CASSFGGAINYGYTF
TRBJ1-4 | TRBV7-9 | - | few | TGTGCCAGCAGTTCGGGGGGGACGGCTAATGAAAAACTGTTTTTT | CASSSGGTANEKLFF
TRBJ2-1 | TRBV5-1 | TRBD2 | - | TGCGCCAGCAGCTTTACCGAGCGGGGGACTGAGCAGTTCTTC | CASSFTERGTEQFF
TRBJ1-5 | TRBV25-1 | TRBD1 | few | TGTGCCCATGCGGGACAGCTCAATCAGCCCCAGCATTTT | CAHAGQLNQPQHF
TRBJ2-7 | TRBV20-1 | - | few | TGCAGTGCTAAGGGCCCGGGGGAGCAGTACTTC | CSAKGPGEQYF
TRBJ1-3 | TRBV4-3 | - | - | TGCGCCAGCAGCCAAGAGTGGGGCAGGTACTCTGGAAACACCATATATTTT | CASSQEWGRYSGNTIYF
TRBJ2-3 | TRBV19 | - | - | TGTGCCAGTAGTATAACTCTTTCAGATACGCAGTATTTT | CASSITLSDTQYF
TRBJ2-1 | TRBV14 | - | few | TGTGCCAGCAGCTTCACCAGGCTAGCAATAGCCAATGAGCAGTTCTTC | CASSFTRLAIANEQFF
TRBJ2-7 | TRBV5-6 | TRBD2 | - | TGTGCCAGCAGCTTGGCCCTAGCGGGGGGGTACGAGCAGTACTTC | CASSLALAGGYEQYF
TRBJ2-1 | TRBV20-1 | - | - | TGCAGTGCGCAGGGTGATGAGCAGTTCTTC | CSAQGDEQFF
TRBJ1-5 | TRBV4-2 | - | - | TGTGCCAGCAGCCAAGATCGTCAGCCCCAGCATTTT | CASSQDRQPQHF
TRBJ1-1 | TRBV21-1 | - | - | TGTGCCAGCAGCAAAGGACAGCCTGTGAACACTGAAGCTTTCTTT | CASSKGQPVNTEAFF